This T cell receptor beta chain originates from a study of T cell responses to AZD1222 COVID-19 vaccine. Libraries were prepared by immunoSEQ multiplex PCR; TCRdb keeps only in-frame clonotypes and omits some of them. The table includes around 100,000 clones, around 87% detected once. Sequencing used peripheral blood, obtained on day 0 of MenACWY control vaccination. The source of this sequence is an adult in good health.

The CDR3 coding sequence is TGTGCCAGCAACACCCCAGGCGAAAATGAAAAACTGTTTTTT. Amino acid sequence: CASNTPGENEKLFF. V is TRBV28 and J is TRBJ1-4; the D is unclear. The germline V gene has CDR1 MDHEN and CDR2 SYDVKM. The CDR3 is 14 amino acids. V was pared by 7 bases and J by 5 bases, with 14 bases between.